This T cell receptor (beta chain) was captured by sequencing in a study of cytomegalovirus exposure and HLA in healthy donors. Findings and limits, study-wide: Across HLA loci, a later analysis found differing TCR association rates, with DRB1 most and HLA-C fewest.

Germline V gives CDR1 SGDLS, CDR2 YYNGEE. The CDR3 has 17 amino acids. V shed 3 bases and J 2 bases; nucleotides not matched to a gene: 8. Note on this clone: Antigen specificity is unknown.

PCR primers comprised 60 Vbeta and 13 Jbeta primers. Repertoires were generated with immunoSEQ multiplex PCR, while TCRdb's copy carries only in-frame clones and drops some. The data show roughly 180,000 clones, 75% to 85% seen once. The sequencing sample was made of PBMCs. The rearrangement links TRBV9 to TRBJ1-1, with 12 bases that match TRBD1. The TCR sequence derives from a girl aged 2 to 10 in good health and CMV-seropositive. The CDR3 DNA follows: TGTGCCAGCAGCGGGCAGGGACAGGGGGCCGTAAACACTGAAGCTTTCTTT. This encodes CASSGQGQGAVNTEAFF.